Shown below are 8 T cell receptor beta chains from a single sample sequenced in a study of T cell responses to AZD1222 COVID-19 vaccine. The protocol was immunoSEQ multiplex PCR, while the TCRdb copy is restricted to in-frame clones and leaves out a portion. The data contain fewer than 150,000 clones, about 86% of them singletons. The sample here was peripheral blood, taken 28 days after the second AZD1222 dose. All receptors derive from an adult who received the AZD1222 COVID-19 vaccine.

The CDR3 region is CASSPGLAGAYEQYF. CDR3 coding DNA: TGTGCCAGCAGCCCGGGACTAGCGGGGGCCTACGAGCAGTACTTC. This chain connects TRBV5-8 to TRBJ2-7; 14 bases fit TRBD2. The CDR3 is 15 residues long. Trimming cost V 4 bases and J 2 bases; bases outside gene matches: 2. Germline V gives CDR1 SGHTS, CDR2 YDEGEE.

In its sample, this clone was seen a few times. The CDR3 is CATSRNTGVDGYTF. The CDR3 DNA follows: TGTGCCACCAGCAGAAATACAGGGGTCGATGGCTACACCTTC. The V gene is TRBV15, the J gene TRBJ1-2; 7 nucleotides line up with TRBD1. With 2 bases clipped from V and 6 bases from J, the junction kept 6 bases outside the gene matches. The CDR3 sequence is 14 residues long. Germline V gives CDR1 LNHNV, CDR2 YYDKDF (reference sequence).

The chain uses TRBV25-1 and TRBJ1-4, with D possibly TRBD1 on 5 matching bases. Germline loops: CDR1 MGHDK, CDR2 SYGVNS. The V and J ends lost 7 bases and 8 bases respectively, with 8 bases between them. CDR3 length: 11 residues. In DNA form, the CDR3 reads TGTGCCAGCAATGGGGGGGAAAAACTGTTTTTT. Encoded protein: CASNGGEKLFF.

This chain joins TRBV28 and TRBJ2-7; tentative D call: TRBD1 (6 bases). Trimming cost V 5 bases and J 7 bases, with 12 bases left between them. CDR1 and CDR2 from the germline V gene are MDHEN and SYDVKM. The CDR3 length is 12 residues. The CDR3, as DNA: TGTGCCAGCAGTCCACAGGGTCTGGAGCAGTACTTC. It codes for CASSPQGLEQYF.

The rearrangement links TRBV7-7 to TRBJ1-6; D is unresolved. This CDR3 comprises 15 residues. CDR1 SSHAT and CDR2 FNYEAQ come from the germline V gene (reference sequence). V was shortened by 9 bases and J by 10 bases, with 22 bases between the two germline ends. CDR3 amino acids: CARPRPFAGNSPLHF. CDR3 sequence (DNA): TGTGCCAGACCCCGGCCATTTGCGGGGAACTCACCCCTCCACTTT.

The chain's CDR3 is CASSQEVSSGVDTQYF. The DNA of the CDR3 is TGCGCCAGCAGCCAAGAAGTATCCAGCGGGGTTGATACGCAGTATTTT. The chain recombines TRBV4-3 with TRBJ2-3; 7 bases map to TRBD2. J was trimmed by 6 bases and V by 0 bases; bases with no gene match: 9. From germline, CDR1 is LGHNA and CDR2 YSLEER. CDR3 length equals 16 residues.

The chain employs TRBV7-2 and TRBJ2-6; 9 bases are a match to TRBD1. Germline V gene data show CDR1 as SGHTA and CDR2 as FQGNSA. The ends lost 10 bases at V and 3 bases at J; junction bases unmatched: 4. The length of the CDR3 is 14 residues. The chain's CDR3 is CANRGLGGANVLTF. In DNA, the CDR3 is TGTGCCAACAGGGGGCTCGGTGGGGCCAACGTCCTGACTTTC.

This clone was seen repeatedly, ten times or more. The chain combines TRBV28 with TRBJ1-4; 9 nucleotides align to TRBD1. Germline loops: CDR1 MDHEN, CDR2 SYDVKM. The ends lost 6 bases at V and 3 bases at J; junction bases unmatched: 5. CDR3 length equals 15 residues. DNA of the CDR3: TGTGCCAGCAGCCCCGGGACAGGGCCTAATGAAAAACTGTTTTTT. This sequence encodes CASSPGTGPNEKLFF.